These 31 T cell receptor beta chains were sequenced from one sample in a study of CD8 T cells in ankylosing spondylitis. Study conclusions and caveats: Characteristic, it appeared, of ankylosing spondylitis blood was a TCR beta motif of eight highly homologous variants.

These TCRs are of unknown antigen specificity. TCRdb re-analysed the 5' RACE reads in MiXCR, keeping a single row per CDR3 protein. The sample records about 210,000 distinct CDR3 sequences, 5.5% to 7.5% being singletons. Source material: blood, either unsorted or a sorted T cell fraction (not recorded which). These receptors all stem from a male donor with ankylosing spondylitis.

The chain carries TRBV12-3 or TRBV12-4 and TRBJ2-1; a weak D match, TRBD2 (5 bases). The CDR3 covers 13 residues. The V and J ends lost 10 bases and 2 bases respectively, with 12 bases between them. CDR3 nucleotides: TGTGCCACCTCCGGGAAACCCTACAATGAGCAGTTCTTC. Protein product: CATSGKPYNEQFF.

This clonotype appeared a few times. The CDR3 here is CASSLRRGDGETQYF. The CDR3 bases are TGTGCCAGCAGCCTTAGGAGGGGGGACGGGGAGACCCAGTACTTC. The V gene is TRBV5-5, the J gene TRBJ2-5; D tentatively fits TRBD1 or TRBD2 (6 bases each). V dropped 4 bases and J dropped 5 bases, with 18 bases sitting between them. Germline V gene lookup returns CDR1 SGHKS and CDR2 YYEKEE (reference sequence). The CDR3 contains 15 residues.

Ten or more counts support this clonotype. The J gene is TRBJ2-3, the V gene TRBV28; TRBD1 is a possible D gene (5 bases). Between the trimmed V and J ends, which lost 5 bases and 5 bases, there was a span of 17 bases. The CDR3 consists of 15 residues. Looked up from germline, CDR1 is MDHEN and CDR2 is SYDVKM. CDR3 region: CASSGIREIGDTQYF. The DNA of the CDR3 is TGTGCCAGCAGTGGGATCAGGGAAATAGGAGATACGCAGTATTTT.

This clonotype was picked up a small number of times. This rearrangement joins TRBV7-2 to TRBJ2-1, with 7 bases that match TRBD2. J was trimmed by 4 bases and V by 0 bases; bases with no gene match: 6. The CDR3 extends over 16 amino acids. CDR1 SGHTA and CDR2 FQGNSA come from the germline V gene. The CDR3 DNA reads TGTGCCAGCAGCTTAGCCATGGGAGGGGATTACAATGAGCAGTTCTTC. Translated: CASSLAMGGDYNEQFF.

This clonotype has ten or more counts. The V gene is TRBV2, the J gene TRBJ1-1; tentative D call: TRBD1 (5 bases). The germline V and J ends were trimmed by 7 bases and 4 bases, with 19 bases remaining between them. From germline, CDR1 is SNHLY and CDR2 FYNNEI. The CDR3 has 15 residues. The CDR3 DNA is TGTGCCAGCACCGAAACCAGGGCCCCCAGCACTGAAGCTTTCTTT. Translating it yields CASTETRAPSTEAFF.

The chain links TRBV7-9 to TRBJ1-2; the match to TRBD1 covers 9 bases. The CDR3 runs to 15 residues. CDR1 is SEHNR and CDR2 is FQNEAQ in the germline V gene (reference sequence). V was pared by 5 bases and J by 6 bases, with 10 bases of the junction left unmatched. In DNA, the CDR3 is TGTGCCAGCAGCGACCCGGGACAGGGAAAGGATGGCTACACCTTC. It is translated as CASSDPGQGKDGYTF.

The table lists this clonotype with many counts. The rearrangement joins TRBV27 to TRBJ1-5, with D unresolved. Per germline, CDR1 MNHEY and CDR2 SMNVEV (reference sequence). This CDR3 comprises 12 residues. Trimming shortened V by 2 bases and J by 3 bases, and 2 bases separated the two germline ends. This CDR3 is CASSLVNQPQHF. In DNA, the CDR3 is TGTGCCAGCAGTTTAGTCAATCAGCCCCAGCATTTT.

The genes are TRBV4-1 and TRBJ2-6; unclear D gene. The germline V gene has CDR1 MGHRA and CDR2 YSYEKL. CDR3 length: 14 residues. V lost 5 bases and J 4 bases, leaving 9 bases between the germline ends. DNA for the CDR3: TGCGCCAGCAGCTCCGTATCCGGGGCCAACGTCCTGACTTTC. This sequence encodes CASSSVSGANVLTF.

The table lists this clonotype with a few counts. The chain carries TRBV11-1 and TRBJ1-2; TRBD1 aligns across 7 bases. Germline CDR1 is SGHAT and CDR2 is FQDESV (reference sequence). Germline trimming cut 6 bases from V and 4 bases from J; bases unmatched to any gene: 8. The CDR3 has 14 residues. This CDR3 is CASRQTGEGYGYTF. The CDR3 DNA is TGTGCCAGCAGACAAACAGGGGAGGGCTATGGCTACACCTTC.

This clonotype was found many times. The V and J genes are TRBV20-1 and TRBJ1-5; possibly TRBD1 for D (5 bases). The V gene's germline CDR1 is DFQATT and CDR2 SNEGSKA (reference sequence). Trimming pared 7 bases from V and 4 bases from J, leaving 14 bases between. The CDR3 extends over 13 amino acids. Here the CDR3 DNA reads TGCAGTGGGGCAGGGAACATTAATCAGCCCCAGCATTTT. Translated, it gives CSGAGNINQPQHF.

The chain has TRBV7-9 and TRBJ2-2; D assignment may be TRBD1 or TRBD2 (5 bases each). This CDR3 is 14 amino acids long. V was trimmed by 1 base and J by 4 bases, leaving 7 bases between them. From germline, CDR1 is SEHNR and CDR2 FQNEAQ (reference sequence). The CDR3, as DNA: TGTGCCAGCAGCTTAGAGGGGACCACCGGGGAGCTGTTTTTT. This sequence encodes CASSLEGTTGELFF.

This clonotype was found many times. V gene TRBV5-5 combines with J gene TRBJ2-7; TRBD2 aligns across 10 bases. This CDR3 region has 15 residues. The V and J ends lost 0 bases and 5 bases, in that order; junction bases with no gene match: 5. Germline V gene sequence: CDR1 SGHKS, CDR2 YYEKEE (reference sequence). The CDR3 spells CASSLEGLAGDEQYF. CDR3 DNA: TGTGCCAGCAGCTTGGAGGGTCTAGCGGGAGACGAGCAGTACTTC.

The chain links TRBV6-2 or TRBV6-3 to TRBJ1-5; 8 bases fit TRBD1. The CDR3 has 17 residues. The V gene's germline CDR1 is MNHEY and CDR2 SVGEGT. Trimming removed 1 base from V and 7 bases from J; junction bases left unmatched: 12. The CDR3 nucleotides are TGTGCCAGCAGTTACTTGATAGGACAGGGAGGGCGACAGCCCCAGCATTTT. It yields the protein CASSYLIGQGGRQPQHF.

The rearrangement links TRBV5-5 to TRBJ2-7, with D tentatively TRBD1 (6 bases). The germline V gene has CDR1 SGHKS and CDR2 YYEKEE (reference sequence). There are 12 residues in the CDR3. Trimming stripped 4 bases from V and 3 bases from J, with 8 bases between. The CDR3 bases are TGTGCCAGCAGCATACAGGGCTACGAGCAGTACTTC. Its protein product is CASSIQGYEQYF. The variable domain in full, completed from reference TRBV5-5 and TRBJ2-7, reads DAGVTQSPTHLIKTRGQQVTLRCSPISGHKSVSWYQQVLGQGPQFIFQYYEKEERGRGNFPDRFSARQFPNYSSELNVNALLLGDSALYLCASSIQGYEQYFGPGTRLTVT.

The sample holds many counts of this clonotype. The V gene is TRBV6-5, the J gene TRBJ1-1; D is ambiguous. Germline V gene sequence: CDR1 MNHEY, CDR2 SVGAGI. The CDR3 loop spans 15 amino acids. V was pared by 0 bases and J by 4 bases, with 12 bases between. The CDR3 region has the DNA TGTGCCAGCAGTTACTCAGAGGGTCGGAGCACTGAAGCTTTCTTT. It codes for CASSYSEGRSTEAFF.

This clonotype was seen ten or more times. At one end, the junction sequence differs from germline, possibly due to a read error. The chain joins TRBV4-2 to TRBJ1-3; possible D gene TRBD1, 5 bases. The CDR3 has 15 amino acids. The germline V gene has CDR1 LGHNA and CDR2 YNFKEQ. CDR3 in amino acids: CASSPVDSSRNTIYF. For the CDR3, the DNA is TGTGCCAGCAGCCCTGTTGACAGCTCTAGAAACACCATATATTTT.

This clonotype came up many times. J is TRBJ1-1 and V is TRBV29-1; possible D gene TRBD1, 6 bases. Per germline, CDR1 SQVTM and CDR2 ANQGSEA. V lost 1 base and J lost 0, with 9 bases in between. The CDR3 has 14 amino acids. The CDR3 DNA reads TGCAGCGTTGAAGGAGGGGGAATGAACACTGAAGCTTTCTTT. As protein: CSVEGGGMNTEAFF. Full variable domain (rest looked up from reference TRBV29-1 and TRBJ1-1): SAVISQKPSRDICQRGTSLTIQCQVDSQVTMMFWYRQQPGQSLTLIATANQGSEATYESGFVIDKFPISRPNLTFSTLTVSNMSPEDSSIYLCSVEGGGMNTEAFFGQGTRLTVV.

The CDR3 loop reads CSASPGGGYNEQFF. The CDR3 DNA reads TGCAGTGCTAGTCCGGGGGGGGGGTACAATGAGCAGTTCTTC. This chain uses TRBV20-1 with TRBJ2-1; 8 nucleotides align to TRBD2. With V trimmed by 3 bases and J by 4 bases, 5 bases remained unmatched. Germline loops: CDR1 DFQATT, CDR2 SNEGSKA (reference sequence). The CDR3 runs 14 residues.

V usage is TRBV28 and J usage is TRBJ2-7; D is possibly TRBD1 (7 bases). CDR1 is MDHEN and CDR2 is SYDVKM in the germline V gene. The V end lost 7 bases, the J end lost 4 bases, and 14 bases lay between the germline ends. There are 13 residues in the CDR3. The CDR3 spells CASKDRRAYEQYF. For the CDR3, the DNA is TGTGCCAGCAAGGACAGGAGGGCTTACGAGCAGTACTTC.

In its sample, this clonotype was seen many times. The V and J genes are TRBV7-6 and TRBJ2-3; D ambiguous. This CDR3 comprises 12 residues. Trimming shortened V by 5 bases and J by 2 bases, and 5 bases separated the two germline ends. Germline V gene data show CDR1 as SGHVS and CDR2 as FNYEAQ. This CDR3 reads CASSPYTDTQYF. As DNA, the CDR3 is TGTGCCAGCAGCCCCTACACAGATACGCAGTATTTT. The full variable domain, in which reference TRBV7-6 and TRBJ2-3 provide the parts outside the CDR3, is GAGVSQSPRYKVTKRGQDVALRCDPISGHVSLYWYRQALGQGPEFLTYFNYEAQQDKSGLPNDRFSAERPEGSISTLTIQRTEQRDSAMYRCASSPYTDTQYFGPGTRLTVL.

This clonotype was detected ten times or more. The chain is built from TRBV27 and TRBJ2-7, with D tentatively TRBD2 (6 bases). V was shortened by 3 bases and J by 2 bases, with 14 bases between the two germline ends. CDR1 MNHEY and CDR2 SMNVEV come from the germline V gene (reference sequence). This CDR3 has 15 residues. In nucleotides, the CDR3 is TGTGCCAGCAGTTTGGGGCGGGACGGTCCCTACGAGCAGTACTTC. Translated: CASSLGRDGPYEQYF.

This clonotype showed up many times. This rearrangement joins TRBV27 to TRBJ1-2; the D gene is possibly TRBD1 (6 bases). The ends were cut back, 8 bases at V and 3 bases at J, with 10 bases in the middle. Germline values: CDR1 MNHEY, CDR2 SMNVEV (reference sequence). The CDR3 contains 12 residues. Here the CDR3 DNA reads TGTGCCAGCGCCGGGACATACTATGGCTACACCTTC. Protein: CASAGTYYGYTF.

The chain recombines TRBV12-3 or TRBV12-4 with TRBJ1-2; D is possibly TRBD1 (5 bases). V lost 6 bases to trimming and J lost 8 bases, with 22 bases between them. The CDR3 contains 15 residues. The DNA of the CDR3 is TGTGCCAGCAGCCCGACCGGGACGCCGGGGAAGGGCTACACCTTC. Protein product: CASSPTGTPGKGYTF.

Many counts were recorded for this clonotype. The chain recombines TRBV29-1 with TRBJ2-1; perhaps TRBD1 as D (5 bases). CDR3 length equals 16 residues. Germline CDR1 reads SQVTM; CDR2 reads ANQGSEA. V was shortened by 1 base and J by 4 bases, with 17 bases between the two germline ends. This CDR3 reads CSVEGTVGHLYNEQFF. The CDR3 coding sequence is TGCAGCGTTGAAGGAACGGTTGGACACCTATACAATGAGCAGTTCTTC.

The chain joins TRBV11-2 to TRBJ2-7; unclear D gene. Trimming cost V 5 bases and J 3 bases, with 11 bases left between them. The CDR3 covers 13 residues. Germline-derived CDR1 and CDR2 are SGHAT and FQNNGV. CDR3 coding DNA: TGTGCCAGCAGCACCTCGGGCGTCTACGAGCAGTACTTC. It specifies CASSTSGVYEQYF. The variable domain in full, with the rest retrieved from reference TRBV11-2 and TRBJ2-7, is EAGVAQSPRYKIIEKRQSVAFWCNPISGHATLYWYQQILGQGPKLLIQFQNNGVVDDSQLPKDRFSAERLKGVDSTLKIQPAKLEDSAVYLCASSTSGVYEQYFGPGTRLTVT.

This clonotype was observed at least ten times. V is TRBV4-2 and J is TRBJ2-2; D gene unclear. Germline-derived CDR1 and CDR2 are LGHNA and YNFKEQ. The CDR3 is 15 amino acids. Trimming left V 2 bases short and J 3 bases short, with 10 bases between. The CDR3 sequence: CASSQPRRDTGELFF. The CDR3 DNA is TGTGCCAGCAGCCAACCGAGACGGGACACCGGGGAGCTGTTTTTT.

This clonotype appeared many times. The chain is built from TRBV4-2 and TRBJ2-7; D may be TRBD2 (5 bases). Germline V gene data show CDR1 as LGHNA and CDR2 as YNFKEQ. The CDR3 sequence is 14 residues long. V was shortened by 1 base and J by 3 bases, with 10 bases between the two germline ends. This chain's CDR3 is CASSQGLGSYEQYF. The DNA of the CDR3 is TGTGCCAGCAGCCAAGGGTTGGGGAGCTACGAGCAGTACTTC.

This clonotype appeared many times. This rearrangement joins TRBV4-3 to TRBJ2-2; tentatively, D is TRBD1 or TRBD2 (5 bases each). This CDR3 has 18 amino acids. Germline V gives CDR1 LGHNA, CDR2 YSLEER. V was cut by 3 bases and J by 1 base, with 18 bases left in between. This CDR3 reads CASSHSGTRFVNTGELFF. CDR3 bases: TGCGCCAGCAGCCATTCCGGGACGAGGTTCGTGAACACCGGGGAGCTGTTTTTT.

This clonotype came up many times. This chain connects TRBV6-1 to TRBJ1-5; no reliable D call. The germline V gene encodes CDR1 MNHNS and CDR2 SASEGT. V was shortened by 6 bases and J by 9 bases, with 18 bases between the two germline ends. The CDR3 spans 14 residues. The CDR3 spells CASRESWERWPQHF. The CDR3, as DNA: TGTGCCAGCAGGGAGAGTTGGGAACGGTGGCCCCAGCATTTT.

This clonotype occurred many times. The genes are TRBV20-1 and TRBJ2-7; TRBD1 agrees at 9 bases. Looked up from germline, CDR1 is DFQATT and CDR2 is SNEGSKA (reference sequence). Trimming took 5 bases from V and 7 from J; bases not matched to a gene: 15. The CDR3 has 15 amino acids. In DNA, the CDR3 is TGCAGTGCTCAGACTAGGACAGGGGCACTGGGAGAGCAGTACTTC. This sequence encodes CSAQTRTGALGEQYF.

This clonotype showed up many times. The chain recombines TRBV7-9 with TRBJ2-7; D might be TRBD1 (5 bases). CDR3 size: 13 residues. V gave up 6 bases and J gave up 4 bases, with 13 bases separating them. Germline V lookup: CDR1 SEHNR, CDR2 FQNEAQ (reference sequence). In DNA form, the CDR3 reads TGTGCCAGCAGTCAAGGGGCTTATTACGAGCAGTACTTC. Encoded protein: CASSQGAYYEQYF. Full variable domain (remainder filled in from reference TRBV7-9 and TRBJ2-7): DTGVSQNPRHKITKRGQNVTFRCDPISEHNRLYWYRQTLGQGPEFLTYFQNEAQLEKSRLLSDRFSAERPKGSFSTLEIQRTEQGDSAMYLCASSQGAYYEQYFGPGTRLTVT.